Described below is a single TCR beta chain sequence and its context. Authors' analysis steps: Nucleated cell counts were estimated from reference gene primer amplification. Assay used: immunoSEQ multiplex PCR; TCRdb lists only in-frame clones, some missing. The DNA was the basis for D and trimming; V, J and clone size are from that table. The sample comprises about 200,000 clones, about 82% of which are singletons, and around 6% rests with the top ten. These data come from a study of blood T cell repertoires in COVID-19. Germline V gives CDR1 LNHDA, CDR2 SQIVND (reference sequence). J lost 5 bases, V lost 7 bases, and 10 bases had no gene match. This CDR3 is built from 15 residues.

Input material: PBMCs or T cells enriched from blood (not recorded which). This TCR derives from a man aged 40-49 years with acute COVID-19. The rearrangement joins TRBV19 to TRBJ1-3; 8 bases align to TRBD1. As DNA, the CDR3 is TGTGCCAGTACCGCCCTGGACAGGGCAAGAAACACCATATATTTT. Amino acid sequence: CASTALDRARNTIYF.